This TCR beta chain originates from a study of T cell repertoires in cytomegalovirus infection. The wider study: Public TCR beta signatures indicated both CMV infection and matching HLA type.

TCRdb reprocessed the reads with MiXCR, giving one entry per CDR3 protein. Of approximately 180,000 distinct CDR3 sequences detected, about 18% appear once; the ten largest clones hold almost 25%. The CDR3 loop spans 14 amino acids. Germline CDR1 reads MNHNY; CDR2 reads SVGAGI (reference sequence). The V end was cut by 5 bases, the J end by 8 bases, with 16 bases between. The sample taken for sequencing was CD8+ T cells from PBMCs. This clonotype was obtained from a human donor in good health (CMV status not recorded). Some clones in this sample may be carry-over from other donors' samples. The gene calls are TRBV6-6 and TRBJ2-1; TRBD1 or TRBD2 may be the D gene (5 bases each). CDR3 amino acids: CASSPGTALDEQFF. CDR3 coding DNA: TGTGCCAGCAGTCCCGGGACGGCTCTCGATGAGCAGTTCTTC.